The T cell receptor beta chain under discussion was sequenced for a study of cytomegalovirus exposure and HLA in healthy donors. A multiplex PCR was run with 60 Vbeta primers and 13 Jbeta primers. Profiled with immunoSEQ multiplex PCR; TCRdb holds only in-frame clones, not every one. The table has about 150,000 clones, more than 80% seen once. Sequenced input: PBMCs. The receptor's source is a young man in good health and CMV-seronegative.

The DNA of the CDR3 is TGTGCCAGCAGTTTACTGGGACTTGGGGATTCACCCCTCCACTTT. As protein: CASSLLGLGDSPLHF. The rearrangement uses TRBV27 and TRBJ1-6, with D possibly being TRBD1 (5 bases). With 2 bases removed from V and 8 bases from J, the gap between germline ends came to 13 bases. The V gene's germline CDR1 is MNHEY and CDR2 SMNVEV (reference sequence). The CDR3 has 15 residues.